Below are 5 T cell receptor beta chains sequenced from a single sample in a study of immune heterogeneity within non-small cell lung tumors. A multiplex PCR containing 32 V primers and 13 J primers was used to amplify TCR beta CDR3. MiXCR, applied by TCRdb to the multiplex PCR reads, yields one record per CDR3 protein. The sample includes over 10,000 distinct CDR3 sequences, about 25% of them seen just once. Samples each supplied around 630 ng of bulk tumor genomic DNA as template. During surgery, each primary tumor gave multiple biopsies spaced as far apart as possible. The study cohort was described as untreated, and its members had newly diagnosed non-small cell lung cancer. They went on to have curative surgery. Sequencing was done on a sample of lung tumor tissue. The receptors derive from a man over 45 with non-small cell lung cancer.

In the case of this clonotype: One junction end disagrees with the germline gene, perhaps due to a read error. The J gene is TRBJ2-2, the V gene TRBV7-2, with TRBD2 identical over 11 bases. Germline loops: CDR1 SGHTA, CDR2 FQGNSA. The CDR3 covers 15 residues. CDR3 sequence: CASKGLAGNTGELLF. CDR3 DNA: TGTGCCAGCAAAGGACTAGCGGGCAACACCGGGGAGCTGCTTTTT.

In its sample, this clonotype was seen many times. Since no conserved phenylalanine or tryptophan closes the CDR3, a read error is the likely cause. This rearrangement joins TRBV28 to TRBJ1-5, with a tentative D call TRBD1 (6 bases). Germline-derived CDR1 and CDR2 are MDHEN and SYDVKM. The V and J ends lost 5 bases and 0 bases respectively, with 17 bases between them. This CDR3 spans 17 amino acids. CDR3 nucleotides: TGTGCCAGCAGTCCGGGACAACTCCTATATAGCAATCAGCCCCAGCATCTT. Translating gives CASSPGQLLYSNQPQHL.

About this clonotype: This may come from a read error, since a much larger clone is one base off. This chain connects TRBV6-5 to TRBJ1-1; D is ambiguous. Germline loops: CDR1 MNHEY, CDR2 SVGAGI. V lost 4 bases, J lost 5 bases, and 11 bases lay in between. CDR3 length: 13 amino acids. CDR3 amino acids: CASSFIGRTEAFF. Written as DNA, the CDR3 is TGTGCCAGCAGTTTTATAGGGCGGACTGAAGCTTTCTTT.

The V gene is TRBV7-9, the J gene TRBJ1-3; D is ambiguous. V shed 0 bases and J shed 0 bases, with 6 bases lying between them. CDR1 and CDR2 (germline): SEHNR, FQNEAQ (reference sequence). The CDR3 is 15 residues long. The CDR3, as DNA: TGTGCCAGCAGCTTAGCGGCACACTCTGGAAACACCATATATTTT. Translated: CASSLAAHSGNTIYF.

Turning to this clonotype: Germline and junction disagree at one end, which may indicate a read error. The chain combines TRBV5-4 with TRBJ1-5; weak D call: TRBD1 (5 bases). The CDR3 spans 12 residues. The germline V gene has CDR1 SGHNT and CDR2 YYREEE (reference sequence). The CDR3 DNA reads TGTGCCAGCATCTTGGATCGGGGGTCCCAGCATTTT. Its protein is CASILDRGSQHF.